This TCR beta chain comes out of a study of cytomegalovirus exposure and HLA in healthy donors. Study-wide background: The platform used for the 110 or so validation repertoires matched that of the 650 to 750 first-cohort repertoires, a later analysis reported.

As for this clone: Its specificity is unknown. Other DNA sequences of this sample code for an identical CDR3.

The protocol was immunoSEQ multiplex PCR, while the TCRdb copy is restricted to in-frame clones and leaves out a portion. The sample lists approximately 280,000 clones; roughly 88% were seen once. Germline V gene data show CDR1 as MDHEN and CDR2 as SYDVKM. The CDR3 spans 14 residues. V dropped 3 bases and J dropped 2; count of bases not matched to a gene: 0. Notes on the study in general: Among TCR beta chains, those listed as cytomegalovirus-associated numbered fewer than 200.

Sample: PBMCs. This receptor was identified in a young woman in good health and CMV-seronegative. The rearrangement joins TRBV28 to TRBJ1-1, with 10 bases fitting TRBD1. The CDR3 nucleotides are TGTGCCAGCAGTTTGACAGGGGGCAACACTGAAGCTTTCTTT. It encodes CASSLTGGNTEAFF.